In this sample, the clone carrying this T cell receptor (beta chain) turned up a few times. The target antigen is unknown. Germline CDR1 SGDLS, CDR2 YYNGEE. Trimming left V 6 bases short and J 3 bases short, with 12 bases between. The CDR3 has 14 amino acids. This entry is derived from a study of T-cell memory formation after mild COVID-19. Findings and limits, study-wide: Whether day 37 second-wave clones are SARS-CoV-2-specific was not confirmed. Detection of some responders pre-infection suggested pre-existing cross-reactive memory T cells participated.

TCRdb used MiXCR to reprocess the 5' RACE reads, holding one entry per CDR3 protein. The table includes 300,000 to 400,000 distinct CDR3 sequences, 20% to 25% detected once. The receptor was isolated from an adult woman who had mild COVID-19 (a few samples of this study predate the infection). Cell type and time point are not known. The V call is TRBV9, the J call TRBJ2-2, with D unresolved. Sequencing was performed on PBMCs or a T cell subset sorted from them (not recorded which). CDR3 protein: CASTLKLDTGELFF. The CDR3 DNA is TGTGCCAGCACTCTGAAACTTGACACCGGGGAGCTGTTTTTT.